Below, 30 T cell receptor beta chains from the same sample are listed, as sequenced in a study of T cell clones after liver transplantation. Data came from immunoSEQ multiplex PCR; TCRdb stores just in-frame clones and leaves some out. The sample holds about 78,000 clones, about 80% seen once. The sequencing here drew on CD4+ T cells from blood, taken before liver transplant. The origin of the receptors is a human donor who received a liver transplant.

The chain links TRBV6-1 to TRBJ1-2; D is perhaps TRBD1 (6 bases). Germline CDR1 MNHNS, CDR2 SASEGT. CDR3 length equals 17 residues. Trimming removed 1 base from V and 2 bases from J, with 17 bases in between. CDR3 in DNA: TGTGCCAGCAGTGAAGTGAAGGGGGGTGCAGGGAACTATGGCTACACCTTC. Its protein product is CASSEVKGGAGNYGYTF.

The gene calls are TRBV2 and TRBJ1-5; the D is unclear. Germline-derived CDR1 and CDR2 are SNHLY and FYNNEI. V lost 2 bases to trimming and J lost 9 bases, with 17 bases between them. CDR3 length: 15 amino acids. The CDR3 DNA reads TGTGCCAGCAGTGAAAGGCAGACTAAAGGAATGCCCCAGCATTTT. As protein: CASSERQTKGMPQHF. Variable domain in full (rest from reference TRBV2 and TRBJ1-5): EPEVTQTPSHQVTQMGQEVILRCVPISNHLYFYWYRQILGQKVEFLVSFYNNEISEKSEIFDDQFSVERPDGSNFTLKIRSTKLEDSAMYFCASSERQTKGMPQHFGDGTRLSIL.

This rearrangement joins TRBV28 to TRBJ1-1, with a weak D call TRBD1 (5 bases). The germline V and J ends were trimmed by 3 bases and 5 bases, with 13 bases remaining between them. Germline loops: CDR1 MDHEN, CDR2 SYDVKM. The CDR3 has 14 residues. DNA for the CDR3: TGTGCCAGCAGTTTGGTCGGGGCGCGAACTGAAGCTTTCTTT. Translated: CASSLVGARTEAFF.

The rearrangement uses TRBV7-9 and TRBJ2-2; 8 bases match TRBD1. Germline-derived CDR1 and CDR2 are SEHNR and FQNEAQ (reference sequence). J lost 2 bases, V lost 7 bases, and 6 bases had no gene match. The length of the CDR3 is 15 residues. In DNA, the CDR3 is TGTGCCAGCACCCCGACAGGGGTTAACACCGGGGAGCTGTTTTTT. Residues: CASTPTGVNTGELFF.

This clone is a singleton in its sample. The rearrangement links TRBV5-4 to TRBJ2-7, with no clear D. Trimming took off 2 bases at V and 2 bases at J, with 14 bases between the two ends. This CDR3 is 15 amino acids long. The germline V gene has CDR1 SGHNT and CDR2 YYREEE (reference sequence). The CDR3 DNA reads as TGTGCCAGCAGCTTTGGGTATGGGTCAACCTACGAGCAGTACTTC. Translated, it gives CASSFGYGSTYEQYF.

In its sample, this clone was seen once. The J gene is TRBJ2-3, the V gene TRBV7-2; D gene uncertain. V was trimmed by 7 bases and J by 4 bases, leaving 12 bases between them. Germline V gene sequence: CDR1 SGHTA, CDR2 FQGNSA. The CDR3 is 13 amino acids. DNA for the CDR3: TGTGCCAGCACCCTGCGGAGTGCAGATACGCAGTATTTT. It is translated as CASTLRSADTQYF.

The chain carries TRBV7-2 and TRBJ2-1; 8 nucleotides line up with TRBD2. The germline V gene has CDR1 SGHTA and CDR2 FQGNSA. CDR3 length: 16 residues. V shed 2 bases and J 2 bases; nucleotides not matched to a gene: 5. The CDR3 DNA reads TGTGCCAGCAGCTTATACTCGACTAGCGCCTACAATGAGCAGTTCTTC. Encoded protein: CASSLYSTSAYNEQFF.

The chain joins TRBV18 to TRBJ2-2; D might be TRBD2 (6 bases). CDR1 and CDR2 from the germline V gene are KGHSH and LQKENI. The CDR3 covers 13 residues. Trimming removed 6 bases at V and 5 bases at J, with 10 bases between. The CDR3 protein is CASSLGRTGELFF. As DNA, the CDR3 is TGTGCCAGCTCCCTCGGGAGAACCGGGGAGCTGTTTTTT.

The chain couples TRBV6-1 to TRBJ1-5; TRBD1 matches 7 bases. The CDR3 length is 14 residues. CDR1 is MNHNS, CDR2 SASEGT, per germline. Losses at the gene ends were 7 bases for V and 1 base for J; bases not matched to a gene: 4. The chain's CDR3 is CASKKQGSNQPQHF. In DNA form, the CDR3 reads TGTGCCAGCAAGAAACAGGGGAGCAATCAGCCCCAGCATTTT.

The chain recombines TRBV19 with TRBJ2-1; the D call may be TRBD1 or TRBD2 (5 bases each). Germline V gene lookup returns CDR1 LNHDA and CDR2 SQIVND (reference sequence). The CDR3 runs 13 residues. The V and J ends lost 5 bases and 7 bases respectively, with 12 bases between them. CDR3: CASSRGLGNEQFF. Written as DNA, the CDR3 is TGTGCCAGTAGTCGGGGCCTTGGGAATGAGCAGTTCTTC.

Written as DNA, the CDR3 is TGTGCCAGTTATAAGCCTGGGTGGGACTTTGGCTACACCTTC. It is translated as CASYKPGWDFGYTF. The J gene is TRBJ1-2, the V gene TRBV7-9; D perhaps matches TRBD1 (5 bases). V lost 9 bases and J lost 7, with 21 bases in between. The CDR3 runs 14 residues. Looked up from germline, CDR1 is SEHNR and CDR2 is FQNEAQ (reference sequence).

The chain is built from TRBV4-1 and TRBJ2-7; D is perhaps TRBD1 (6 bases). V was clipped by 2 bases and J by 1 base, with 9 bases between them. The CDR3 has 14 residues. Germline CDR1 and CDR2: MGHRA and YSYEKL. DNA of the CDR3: TGCGCCAGCAGCCAAAACAGGGAATCCTACGAGCAGTACTTC. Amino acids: CASSQNRESYEQYF.

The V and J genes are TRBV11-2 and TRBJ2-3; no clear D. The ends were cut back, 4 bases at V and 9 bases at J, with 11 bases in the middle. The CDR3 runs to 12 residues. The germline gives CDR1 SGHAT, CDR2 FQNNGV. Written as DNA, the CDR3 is TGTGCCAGCAGCTCCAGAGTGGGGACGCAGTATTTT. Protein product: CASSSRVGTQYF.

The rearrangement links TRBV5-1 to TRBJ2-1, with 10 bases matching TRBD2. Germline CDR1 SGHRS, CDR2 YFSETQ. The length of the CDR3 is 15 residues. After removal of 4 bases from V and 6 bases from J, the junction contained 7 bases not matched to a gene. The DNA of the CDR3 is TGCGCCAGCAGCGTATCTAGCGGGAGTCCCAATGAGCAGTTCTTC. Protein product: CASSVSSGSPNEQFF.

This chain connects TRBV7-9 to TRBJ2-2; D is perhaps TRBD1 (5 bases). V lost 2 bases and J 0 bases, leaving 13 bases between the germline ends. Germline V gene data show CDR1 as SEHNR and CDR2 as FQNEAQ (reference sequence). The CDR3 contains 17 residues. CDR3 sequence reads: CASSLRTPRANTGELFF. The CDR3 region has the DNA TGTGCCAGCAGCTTACGGACACCCCGTGCGAACACCGGGGAGCTGTTTTTT.

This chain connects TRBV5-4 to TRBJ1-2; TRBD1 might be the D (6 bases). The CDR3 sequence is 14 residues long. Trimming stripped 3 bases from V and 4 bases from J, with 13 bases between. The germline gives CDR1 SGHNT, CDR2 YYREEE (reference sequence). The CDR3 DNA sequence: TGTGCCAGCAGCTCCGTCAGGGGAGTCTATGGCTACACCTTC. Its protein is CASSSVRGVYGYTF. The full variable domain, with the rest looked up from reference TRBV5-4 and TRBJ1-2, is ETGVTQSPTHLIKTRGQQVTLRCSSQSGHNTVSWYQQALGQGPQFIFQYYREEENGRGNFPPRFSGLQFPNYSSELNVNALELDDSALYLCASSSVRGVYGYTFGSGTRLTVV.

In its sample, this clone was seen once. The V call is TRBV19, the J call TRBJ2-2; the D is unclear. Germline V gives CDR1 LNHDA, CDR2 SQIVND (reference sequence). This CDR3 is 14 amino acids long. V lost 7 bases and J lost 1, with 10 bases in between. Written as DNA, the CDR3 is TGTGCCAGTATCGATGGCGGGAACACCGGGGAGCTGTTTTTT. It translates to CASIDGGNTGELFF.

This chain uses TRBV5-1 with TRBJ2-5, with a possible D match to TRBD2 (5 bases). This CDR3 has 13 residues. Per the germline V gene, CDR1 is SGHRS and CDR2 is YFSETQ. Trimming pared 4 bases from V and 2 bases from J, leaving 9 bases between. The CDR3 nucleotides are TGCGCCAGCAGCAAAACTAGTCAAGAGACCCAGTACTTC. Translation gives CASSKTSQETQYF.

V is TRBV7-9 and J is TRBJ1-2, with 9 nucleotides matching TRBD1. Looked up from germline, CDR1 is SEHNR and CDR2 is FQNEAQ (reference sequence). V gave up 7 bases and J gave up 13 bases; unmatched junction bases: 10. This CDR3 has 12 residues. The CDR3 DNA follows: TGTGCCAGCACCGTAAACAGGGGGCGCCTCACCTTC. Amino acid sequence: CASTVNRGRLTF.

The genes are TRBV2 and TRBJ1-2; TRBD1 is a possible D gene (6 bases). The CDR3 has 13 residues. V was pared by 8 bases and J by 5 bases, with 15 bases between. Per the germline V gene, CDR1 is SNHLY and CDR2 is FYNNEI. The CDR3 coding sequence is TGTGCCAGCGGGCAGGGGACCGTGTATGGCTACACCTTC. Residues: CASGQGTVYGYTF.

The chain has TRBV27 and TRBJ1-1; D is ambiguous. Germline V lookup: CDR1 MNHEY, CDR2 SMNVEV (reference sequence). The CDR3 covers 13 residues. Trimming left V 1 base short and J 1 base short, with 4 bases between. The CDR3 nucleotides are TGTGCCAGCAGTTTATTTAGGAACACTGAAGCTTTCTTT. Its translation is CASSLFRNTEAFF.

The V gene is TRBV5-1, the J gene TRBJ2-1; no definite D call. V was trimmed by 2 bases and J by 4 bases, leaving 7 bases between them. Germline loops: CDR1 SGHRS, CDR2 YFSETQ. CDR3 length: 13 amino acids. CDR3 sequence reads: CASSFLTYNEQFF. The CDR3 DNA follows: TGCGCCAGCAGCTTCCTGACTTACAATGAGCAGTTCTTC.

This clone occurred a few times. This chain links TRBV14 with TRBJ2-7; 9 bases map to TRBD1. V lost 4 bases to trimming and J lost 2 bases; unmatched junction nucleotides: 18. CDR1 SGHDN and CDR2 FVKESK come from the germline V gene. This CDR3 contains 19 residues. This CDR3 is CASSPLRGQGSFRAYEQYF. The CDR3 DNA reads TGTGCCAGCAGCCCCCTCCGGGGACAGGGTTCGTTCCGGGCCTACGAGCAGTACTTC.

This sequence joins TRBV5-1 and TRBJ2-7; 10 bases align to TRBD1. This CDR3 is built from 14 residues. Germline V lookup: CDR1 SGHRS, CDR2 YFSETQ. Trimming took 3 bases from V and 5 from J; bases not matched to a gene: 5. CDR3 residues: CASSSAGTGDEQYF. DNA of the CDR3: TGCGCCAGCAGCTCGGCCGGGACAGGGGACGAGCAGTACTTC.

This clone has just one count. DNA of the CDR3: TGTGCCAGCAGCCAAGTACGGAACGGGCGGGGGAGAGCTTTCTTT. It translates to CASSQVRNGRGRAFF. The chain combines TRBV14 with TRBJ1-1; TRBD1 might be the D (5 bases). CDR1 is SGHDN and CDR2 is FVKESK in the germline V gene. V lost 1 base, J lost 10 bases, and 19 bases lay in between. The CDR3 loop spans 15 amino acids.

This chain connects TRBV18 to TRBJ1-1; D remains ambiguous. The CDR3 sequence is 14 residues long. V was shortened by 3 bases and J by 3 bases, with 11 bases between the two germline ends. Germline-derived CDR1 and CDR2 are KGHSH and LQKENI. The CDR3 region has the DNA TGTGCCAGCTCACCCCTAGACAAGGACACTGAAGCTTTCTTT. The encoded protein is CASSPLDKDTEAFF.

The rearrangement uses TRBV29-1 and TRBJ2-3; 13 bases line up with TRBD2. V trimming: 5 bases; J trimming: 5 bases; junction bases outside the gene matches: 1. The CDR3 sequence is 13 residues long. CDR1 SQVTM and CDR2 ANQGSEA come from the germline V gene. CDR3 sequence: CSVRLAGGDTQYF. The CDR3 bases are TGCAGCGTTAGACTAGCGGGAGGAGATACGCAGTATTTT.

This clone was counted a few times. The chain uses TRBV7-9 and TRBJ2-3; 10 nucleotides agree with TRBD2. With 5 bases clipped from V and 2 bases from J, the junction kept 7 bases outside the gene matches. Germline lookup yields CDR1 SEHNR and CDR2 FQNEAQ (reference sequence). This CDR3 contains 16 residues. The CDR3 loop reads CASSRRTSGYTDTQYF. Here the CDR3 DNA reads TGTGCCAGCAGCCGACGGACTAGCGGTTACACAGATACGCAGTATTTT.

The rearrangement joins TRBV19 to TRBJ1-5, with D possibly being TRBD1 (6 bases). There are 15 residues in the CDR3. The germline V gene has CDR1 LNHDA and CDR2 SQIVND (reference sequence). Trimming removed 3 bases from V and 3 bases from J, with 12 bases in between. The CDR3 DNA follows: TGTGCCAGTAGTATGGATAGGGGGGCCAATCAGCCCCAGCATTTT. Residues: CASSMDRGANQPQHF.

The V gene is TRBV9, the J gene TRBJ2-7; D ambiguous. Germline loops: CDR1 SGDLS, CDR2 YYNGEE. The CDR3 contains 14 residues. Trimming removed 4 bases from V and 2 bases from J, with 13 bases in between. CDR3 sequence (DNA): TGTGCCAGCAGCCCAACACATCCCCCCTACGAGCAGTACTTC. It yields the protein CASSPTHPPYEQYF.